This TCR beta chain derives from a study of T and B cells in COVID-19 patients. Concerning this clonotype: Its antigen is not known.

Multiplex PCR with BIOMED2 TRB-A/B primer pools amplified TRB rearrangements. TCRdb called the multiplex PCR reads again in MiXCR, with one record for every CDR3 protein. The table lists roughly 23,000 distinct CDR3 sequences, about 32% of them singletons, with under 3.5% in the top ten. This CDR3 contains 13 residues. V lost 5 bases and J 3 bases, leaving 11 bases between the germline ends. Study results and limitations: Exclusive to the recovered cohort were 2,331 TCR clusters, some 32 of them with low generation probability. Early severe-case samples and blood from mildly ill patients during symptoms were in short supply. Highly clonal in active COVID-19, TRB repertoires exceeded healthy-donor diversity and richness at recovery. Patients with COVID-19 reportedly showed strongly skewed T cell receptor beta variable and joining gene usage.

Each TRB amplification used roughly 250-550 ng of genomic DNA from blood. The specimen was blood. This TCR derives from a human donor who had recovered from COVID-19. J is TRBJ2-7 and V is TRBV12-3 or TRBV12-4, with D hard to call. The CDR3 DNA reads TGTGCCAGCAGTATAAGTTTGCGCTACGAGCAGTACTTC. Amino acids: CASSISLRYEQYF.